These 10 T cell receptor beta chains were sequenced from one sample in a study of cytomegalovirus exposure and HLA in healthy donors. Only in-frame clones appear in the TCRdb table, and some are missing; sequencing was by immunoSEQ multiplex PCR. The table includes tens of thousands of clones, about 85% detected once. Input material: PBMCs. These receptors originate from a man aged 25-45 years in good health and CMV-seronegative.

The chain couples TRBV7-2 to TRBJ1-6, with a tentative D call TRBD1 (5 bases). CDR3 length: 18 amino acids. The germline V gene encodes CDR1 SGHTA and CDR2 FQGNSA. The V end lost 5 bases, the J end lost 0 bases, and 17 bases lay between the germline ends. Here the CDR3 reads CASSQDILDSSYNSPLHF. The CDR3 nucleotides are TGTGCCAGCAGCCAGGACATACTGGATAGCTCCTATAATTCACCCCTCCACTTT.

The genes are TRBV7-3 and TRBJ2-1; D may be TRBD1 (6 bases). The germline V gene encodes CDR1 SGHTA and CDR2 FQGTGA. V gave up 5 bases and J gave up 2 bases, with 13 bases separating them. The CDR3 runs to 15 residues. The CDR3 nucleotides read TGTGCCAGCAGCCCCGGGACATCAGCCTACAATGAGCAGTTCTTC. Its protein is CASSPGTSAYNEQFF.

This chain joins TRBV11-2 and TRBJ2-3, with 10 nucleotides matching TRBD2. This CDR3 has 15 residues. The V gene's germline CDR1 is SGHAT and CDR2 FQNNGV. The V gene end was trimmed by 10 bases and the J gene end by 4 bases; junction bases not matched to a gene: 11. DNA of the CDR3: TGTGCCATCCGCCCTCTAGCGGGAGTTGCAGATACGCAGTATTTT. Translated, it gives CAIRPLAGVADTQYF.

This sequence joins TRBV4-2 and TRBJ1-4, with D possibly matching TRBD1 (6 bases). CDR1 is LGHNA and CDR2 is YNFKEQ in the germline V gene. The CDR3 has 16 residues. V shed 3 bases and J shed 4 bases, with 15 bases lying between them. The DNA for the CDR3 is TGTGCCAGCAGCCACAAATGGACAGAACATAATGAAAAACTGTTTTTT. It is translated as CASSHKWTEHNEKLFF.

This clone was seen a few times. The J gene is TRBJ1-2, the V gene TRBV7-2; 12 nucleotides agree with TRBD1. CDR1 is SGHTA, CDR2 FQGNSA, per germline. The ends lost 0 bases at V and 4 bases at J; junction bases unmatched: 9. This CDR3 is 18 amino acids long. CDR3 in DNA: TGTGCCAGCAGCTTAGCGGGGGCCGGGACAGGGGGCAGCTATGGCTACACCTTC. Amino acids: CASSLAGAGTGGSYGYTF.

CDR3 sequence reads: CASSGTDLYGYTF. The DNA of the CDR3 is TGCGCCAGCAGTGGGACAGACCTCTATGGCTACACCTTC. The chain carries TRBV10-2 and TRBJ1-2; D possibly corresponds to TRBD1 (6 bases). Deletions cut 4 bases from V and 4 bases from J, with 10 bases between. The CDR3 length is 13 residues. Germline V CDR1 and CDR2: WSHSY, SAAADI.

This chain connects TRBV13 to TRBJ2-3; D remains unclear. Trimming shortened V by 4 bases and J by 5 bases, and 7 bases separated the two germline ends. The CDR3 has 12 residues. Looked up from germline, CDR1 is PRHDT and CDR2 is FYEKMQ (reference sequence). The CDR3 nucleotides read TGTGCCAGCAGCTGGTTCGGAGATACGCAGTATTTT. This translates into CASSWFGDTQYF.

The chain carries TRBV12-5 and TRBJ2-1, with 8 bases aligning to TRBD1. Germline V gene lookup returns CDR1 LGHNT and CDR2 FRNRAP. This CDR3 has 15 amino acids. The trim removed 5 bases at V and 3 bases at J, leaving 6 bases unmatched. The CDR3 coding sequence is TGTGCTAGTGGTAAAGGGACAGGTATCTACAATGAGCAGTTCTTC. It encodes CASGKGTGIYNEQFF.

This sequence joins TRBV19 and TRBJ1-1; 7 nucleotides match TRBD1. The CDR3 has 15 amino acids. Germline lookup yields CDR1 LNHDA and CDR2 SQIVND (reference sequence). Trimming at V came to 6 bases and at J to 0 bases, leaving 7 bases not matched to a gene. The DNA of the CDR3 is TGTGCCAGTAGCAGACAGGGCCCCGTGAACACTGAAGCTTTCTTT. Protein: CASSRQGPVNTEAFF.

This clone was recorded once. This chain joins TRBV27 and TRBJ1-2; maybe TRBD1 (5 bases). CDR3 length: 15 amino acids. Trimming stripped 1 base from V and 5 bases from J, with 14 bases between. Germline V lookup: CDR1 MNHEY, CDR2 SMNVEV (reference sequence). The CDR3 nucleotides read TGTGCCAGCAGTTTATGGGCAGGGCTAGGTTATGGCTACACCTTC. Amino acid sequence: CASSLWAGLGYGYTF.